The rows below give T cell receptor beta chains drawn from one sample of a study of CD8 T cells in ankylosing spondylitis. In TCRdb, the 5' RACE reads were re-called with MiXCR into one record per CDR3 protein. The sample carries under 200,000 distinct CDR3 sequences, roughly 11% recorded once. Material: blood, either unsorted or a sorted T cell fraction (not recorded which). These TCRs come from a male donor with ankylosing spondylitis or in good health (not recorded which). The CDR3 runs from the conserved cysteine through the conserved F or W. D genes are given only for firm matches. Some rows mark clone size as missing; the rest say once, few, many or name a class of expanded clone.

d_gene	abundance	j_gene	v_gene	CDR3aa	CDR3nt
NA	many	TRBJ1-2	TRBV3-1	CASSQEGGAGGYTF	TGTGCCAGCAGCCAAGAAGGAGGGGCAGGGGGCTACACCTTC
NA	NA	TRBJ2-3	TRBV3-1	CASSLSIRSDTQYF	TGTGCCAGCAGCCTATCCATCCGATCGGATACGCAGTATTTT
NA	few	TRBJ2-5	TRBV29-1	CSSRQASQETQYF	TGCAGCTCGAGACAGGCCTCCCAAGAGACCCAGTACTTC
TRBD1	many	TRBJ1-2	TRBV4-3	CASSQDYGQGADYGYTF	TGCGCCAGCAGCCAAGATTACGGCCAGGGGGCCGACTATGGCTACACCTTC
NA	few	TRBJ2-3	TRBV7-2	CASSLGGRDTQYF	TGTGCCAGCAGCTTAGGGGGGAGAGATACGCAGTATTTT
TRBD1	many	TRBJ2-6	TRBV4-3	CASSHWDSLSGANVLTF	TGCGCCAGCAGCCACTGGGACAGTCTCTCTGGGGCCAACGTCCTGACTTTC
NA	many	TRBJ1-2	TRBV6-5	CASSYPGYGYTF	TGTGCCAGCAGTTACCCGGGCTATGGCTACACCTTC
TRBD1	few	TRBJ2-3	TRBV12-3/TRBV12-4	CASSSGQGAGTQYF	TGTGCCAGCAGTTCTGGACAGGGGGCAGGTACGCAGTATTTT
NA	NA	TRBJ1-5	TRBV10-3	CATRRDPGSNQPQHF	TGTGCCACGCGCAGGGATCCAGGGAGCAATCAGCCCCAGCATTTT
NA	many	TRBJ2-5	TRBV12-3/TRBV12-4	CASSSEGPETQYF	TGTGCCAGCAGTTCCGAGGGCCCAGAGACCCAGTACTTC
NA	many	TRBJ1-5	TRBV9	CASSVGIEQPQHF	TGTGCCAGCAGCGTGGGGATAGAGCAGCCCCAGCATTTT
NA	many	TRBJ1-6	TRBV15	CATSANEGDSYNSPLHF	TGTGCCACCAGCGCCAACGAGGGCGACTCCTATAATTCACCCCTCCACTTT
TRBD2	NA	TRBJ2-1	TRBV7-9	CASSVAGLNNEQFF	TGTGCCAGCAGCGTAGCGGGGCTTAACAATGAGCAGTTCTTC
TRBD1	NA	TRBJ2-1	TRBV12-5	CASGLAAGTAFNEQFF	TGTGCTAGTGGTTTGGCCGCCGGGACAGCCTTCAATGAGCAGTTCTTC
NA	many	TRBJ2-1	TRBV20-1	CSAFLAALGGEQFF	TGCAGTGCTTTCCTAGCGGCCCTAGGGGGTGAGCAGTTCTTC
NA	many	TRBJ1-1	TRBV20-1	CSAGGHTEAFF	TGCAGTGCTGGGGGTCACACTGAAGCTTTCTTT
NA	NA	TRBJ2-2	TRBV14	CASSQDGQSGELFF	TGTGCCAGCAGCCAAGATGGGCAGTCCGGGGAGCTGTTTTTT
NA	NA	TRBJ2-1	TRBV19	CASSIGQEGINEQFF	TGTGCCAGTAGTATAGGTCAAGAGGGGATCAATGAGCAGTTCTTC
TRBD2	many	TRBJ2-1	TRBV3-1	CASSQVRTSGYNEQFF	TGTGCCAGCAGCCAAGTTCGGACTAGCGGGTACAATGAGCAGTTCTTC
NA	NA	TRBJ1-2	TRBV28	CASTGTLTRYGYTF	TGTGCCAGCACGGGGACGTTAACTCGCTATGGCTACACCTTC
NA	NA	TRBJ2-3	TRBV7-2	CASSSGATMSDTQYF	TGTGCCAGCAGCTCCGGCGCCACCATGTCAGATACGCAGTATTTT
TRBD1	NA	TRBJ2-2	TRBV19	CASSMGQGVTGELFF	TGTGCCAGTAGTATGGGACAGGGGGTCACCGGGGAGCTGTTTTTT
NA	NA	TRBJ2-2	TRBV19	CASLRGGFDTGEMFF	TGTGCCAGTTTACGAGGGGGGTTCGACACCGGGGAGATGTTTTTT
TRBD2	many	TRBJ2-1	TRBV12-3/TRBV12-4	CASSFSPMFSGVSSYNEQFF	TGTGCCAGCAGTTTTTCCCCAATGTTTAGCGGGGTGAGCTCCTACAATGAGCAGTTCTTC
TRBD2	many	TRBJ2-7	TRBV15	CATSRSIGGSYEQYF	TGTGCCACCAGCAGGTCTATCGGGGGGTCCTACGAGCAGTACTTC
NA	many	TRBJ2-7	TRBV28	CASSLSRGLDYEQYF	TGTGCCAGCAGTTTATCACGGGGGCTGGACTACGAGCAGTACTTC
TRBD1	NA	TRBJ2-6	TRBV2	CASSEAGTGGFSGANVLTF	TGTGCCAGCAGTGAAGCCGGGACAGGGGGGTTCTCTGGGGCCAACGTCCTGACTTTC
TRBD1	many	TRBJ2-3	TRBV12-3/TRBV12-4	CASSPGTGGVTDTQYF	TGTGCCAGCAGTCCCGGGACAGGGGGCGTCACAGATACGCAGTATTTT
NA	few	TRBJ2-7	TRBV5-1	CASSLDWGPYEQYF	TGCGCCAGCAGCTTGGATTGGGGCCCCTACGAGCAGTACTTC
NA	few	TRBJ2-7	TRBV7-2	CASSLDAGFSYEQYF	TGTGCCAGCAGCTTAGATGCCGGGTTCTCCTACGAGCAGTACTTC
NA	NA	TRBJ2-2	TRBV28	CASLPSRARNTGELFF	TGTGCCAGCCTGCCCTCCCGAGCCCGGAACACCGGGGAGCTGTTTTTT
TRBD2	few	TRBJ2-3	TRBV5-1	CASSLGTSGGRTDTQYF	TGCGCCAGCAGCCTAGGGACTAGCGGGGGCCGCACAGATACGCAGTATTTT
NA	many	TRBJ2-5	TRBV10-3	CAIALGVRETQYF	TGTGCCATCGCACTGGGGGTAAGGGAGACCCAGTACTTC
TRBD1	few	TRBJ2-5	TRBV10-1	CASRTGGDVSTQYF	TGCGCCAGCCGGACAGGGGGCGATGTATCGACCCAGTACTTC
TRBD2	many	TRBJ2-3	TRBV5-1	CASSSWTSGTRTDTQYF	TGCGCCAGCAGCAGTTGGACTAGCGGGACTCGCACAGATACGCAGTATTTT
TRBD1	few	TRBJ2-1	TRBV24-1	CATSEKPGQGATLPYNEQFF	TGTGCCACCAGTGAAAAACCGGGACAGGGGGCTACCCTCCCCTACAATGAGCAGTTCTTC
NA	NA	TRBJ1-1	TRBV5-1	CVSSLGENTEAFF	TGCGTCAGCAGCTTGGGCGAAAACACTGAAGCTTTCTTT
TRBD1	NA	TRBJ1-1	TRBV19	CASSPRQGTNTEAFF	TGTGCCAGTAGTCCGAGACAGGGAACGAACACTGAAGCTTTCTTT
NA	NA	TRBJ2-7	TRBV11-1	CASSLVATHYEQYF	TGTGCCAGCAGCTTAGTAGCGACTCACTACGAGCAGTACTTC
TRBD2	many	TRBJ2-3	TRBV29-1	CSVEGTSGGKLPSTDTQYF	TGCAGCGTTGAAGGGACTAGCGGGGGCAAGCTTCCTAGCACAGATACGCAGTATTTT
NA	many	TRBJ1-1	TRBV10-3	CAISEQMNTEAFF	TGTGCCATCAGTGAGCAGATGAACACTGAAGCTTTCTTT
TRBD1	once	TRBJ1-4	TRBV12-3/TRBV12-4	CASRATGGGSEKLFF	TGTGCCAGCAGGGCTACAGGGGGCGGTAGTGAAAAACTGTTTTTT
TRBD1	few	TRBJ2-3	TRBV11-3	CASSSWTGNTGTQYF	TGTGCCAGCAGCTCGTGGACAGGGAATACCGGTACGCAGTATTTT
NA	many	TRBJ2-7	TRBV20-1	CSARDWAGVYEQYF	TGCAGTGCTAGAGATTGGGCAGGGGTGTACGAGCAGTACTTC
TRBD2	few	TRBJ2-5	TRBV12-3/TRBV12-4	CASRPTSGETQYF	TGTGCCAGCAGACCCACTAGCGGAGAGACCCAGTACTTC
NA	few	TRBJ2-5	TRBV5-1	CASSLETAQVQETQYF	TGCGCCAGCAGCTTGGAGACCGCACAAGTCCAAGAGACCCAGTACTTC
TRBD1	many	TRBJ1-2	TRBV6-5	CASSYSTGAGYTF	TGTGCCAGCAGTTACTCGACAGGGGCTGGCTACACCTTC
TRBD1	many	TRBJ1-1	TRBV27	CASSTGGGTPEAFF	TGTGCCAGCAGTACAGGGGGGGGGACCCCTGAAGCTTTCTTT
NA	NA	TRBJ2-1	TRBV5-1	CASSLDGQSSYNEQFF	TGCGCCAGCAGCTTGGATGGTCAGAGCTCCTACAATGAGCAGTTCTTC
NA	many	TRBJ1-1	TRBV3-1	CASRDLDRRGTEAFF	TGTGCCAGCAGGGATCTCGACAGGAGGGGCACTGAAGCTTTCTTT
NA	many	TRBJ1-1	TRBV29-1	CSVGRVETEAFF	TGCAGCGTGGGGAGGGTGGAAACTGAAGCTTTCTTT
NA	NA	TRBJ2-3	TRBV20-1	CSASDGSLSTDTQYF	TGCAGTGCTTCGGACGGGAGCCTTAGCACAGATACGCAGTATTTT
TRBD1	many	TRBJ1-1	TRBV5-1	CASSFGQGNTEAFF	TGCGCCAGCAGCTTCGGACAGGGGAACACTGAAGCTTTCTTT
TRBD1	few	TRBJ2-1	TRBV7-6	CASSLGTGTDYNEQFF	TGTGCCAGCAGCTTAGGGACCGGGACAGACTACAATGAGCAGTTCTTC
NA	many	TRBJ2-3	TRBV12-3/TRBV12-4	CASAGARTDTQYF	TGTGCCAGCGCAGGGGCGCGTACAGATACGCAGTATTTT
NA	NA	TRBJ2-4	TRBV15	CATSRDRVSGNIQYF	TGTGCCACCAGCAGAGATCGGGTCAGTGGAAACATTCAGTACTTC
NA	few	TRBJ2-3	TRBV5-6	CASSLIQGSTDTQYF	TGTGCCAGCAGCCTTATCCAGGGGAGCACAGATACGCAGTATTTT